These 32 T cell receptor beta chains were all obtained from the same sample, sequenced in a study of blood T cell repertoires in COVID-19. Here immunoSEQ multiplex PCR was the method, and the copy in TCRdb shows in-frame clones only, minus some. The table records about 320,000 clones, roughly 85% of them present only once. The sequenced material came from PBMCs or T cells enriched from blood (not recorded which). These receptors were taken from a woman aged 30 to 39 who had been exposed to COVID-19.

The V call is TRBV11-2, the J call TRBJ2-7; possibly TRBD2 for D (5 bases). V was clipped by 2 bases and J by 3 bases, with 11 bases between them. CDR1 is SGHAT, CDR2 FQNNGV, per germline. CDR3 length equals 14 residues. The CDR3 spells CASSLKLDYYEQYF. DNA for the CDR3: TGTGCCAGCAGCTTAAAACTAGACTACTACGAGCAGTACTTC.

The sample holds one count of this clone. The chain carries TRBV27 and TRBJ2-1; 12 positions agree with TRBD2. V shed 5 bases, J shed 7 bases, and the junction held 6 bases outside the gene matches. CDR1 is MNHEY and CDR2 is SMNVEV in the germline V gene (reference sequence). This CDR3 region has 15 residues. The CDR3 sequence: CASSPQTSGGNEQFF. In DNA, the CDR3 is TGTGCCAGCAGTCCCCAGACTAGCGGGGGAAATGAGCAGTTCTTC.

This chain uses TRBV5-1 with TRBJ2-1, with TRBD2 matching over 12 bases. Germline lookup yields CDR1 SGHRS and CDR2 YFSETQ. CDR3 length equals 16 residues. J lost 8 bases, V lost 1 base, and 7 bases had no gene match. CDR3 loop: CASSLIGTSGLDEQFF. CDR3 nucleotide sequence: TGCGCCAGCAGCTTGATTGGGACTAGCGGGTTAGATGAGCAGTTCTTC. Together with reference TRBV5-1 and TRBJ2-1, the CDR3 gives the full variable domain: KAGVTQTPRYLIKTRGQQVTLSCSPISGHRSVSWYQQTPGQGLQFLFEYFSETQRNKGNFPGRFSGRQFSNSRSEMNVSTLELGDSALYLCASSLIGTSGLDEQFFGPGTRLTVL.

This CDR3 is CAWSVGPSGGGSQYF. DNA for the CDR3: TGTGCCTGGAGTGTAGGTCCTAGCGGGGGAGGGAGCCAGTACTTC. The genes are TRBV30 and TRBJ2-5, with 10 nucleotides matching TRBD2. J lost 10 bases, V lost 0 bases, and 11 bases had no gene match. Germline V gene data show CDR1 as GTSNPN and CDR2 as SVGIG (reference sequence). This CDR3 contains 15 residues.

The CDR3 spells CASSFDGGLQETQYF. CDR3 nucleotides: TGTGCCAGCAGCTTCGACGGGGGGCTGCAAGAGACCCAGTACTTC. The chain links TRBV7-9 to TRBJ2-5; D possibly corresponds to TRBD2 (7 bases). V gave up 3 bases and J gave up 2 bases, with 13 bases separating them. The CDR3 spans 15 residues. Germline lookup yields CDR1 SEHNR and CDR2 FQNEAQ (reference sequence). The full variable domain, completed using reference TRBV7-9 and TRBJ2-5, is DTGVSQNPRHKITKRGQNVTFRCDPISEHNRLYWYRQTLGQGPEFLTYFQNEAQLEKSRLLSDRFSAERPKGSFSTLEIQRTEQGDSAMYLCASSFDGGLQETQYFGPGTRLLVL.

The chain carries TRBV6-5 and TRBJ2-2; D is possibly TRBD2 (5 bases). This CDR3 has 16 residues. The germline CDR1 and CDR2 sequences are MNHEY and SVGAGI. V lost 2 bases and J lost 1, with 11 bases in between. The CDR3 region has the DNA TGTGCCAGCAGTTACAGAGGGCGGAAGAACACCGGGGAGCTGTTTTTT. Residues: CASSYRGRKNTGELFF.

V usage is TRBV3-1 (or the pseudogene TRBV3-2) and J usage is TRBJ2-3, with TRBD1 matching over 9 bases. CDR1 is LGHDT, CDR2 YNNKEL, per germline (reference sequence). The junction had 6 bases not matched to a gene; V was cut back by 5 bases and J by 6 bases. This CDR3 has 14 residues. Written as DNA, the CDR3 is TGTGCCAGCAGCAAGACAGGGGGATTGGATACGCAGTATTTT. Translation gives CASSKTGGLDTQYF.

The rearrangement links TRBV14 to TRBJ2-7, with 9 bases that match TRBD1. The CDR3 is 18 residues long. Germline V CDR1 and CDR2: SGHDN, FVKESK. The V gene end was trimmed by 3 bases and the J gene end by 4 bases; junction bases not matched to a gene: 16. The CDR3 DNA reads TGTGCCAGCAGCCATGCTCCGGGACAGGGCTTTAGTGAGTACGAGCAGTACTTC. It encodes CASSHAPGQGFSEYEQYF.

The V and J genes are TRBV28 and TRBJ2-2, with TRBD2 as a possible D gene (5 bases). Germline V gives CDR1 MDHEN, CDR2 SYDVKM. The CDR3 is 15 residues long. Trimming removed 4 bases at V and 2 bases at J, with 11 bases between. The CDR3 loop reads CASSYPGVNTGELFF. The CDR3 DNA is TGTGCCAGCAGTTATCCCGGGGTTAACACCGGGGAGCTGTTTTTT.

The J gene is TRBJ2-5, the V gene TRBV10-3; 11 nucleotides match TRBD2. The CDR3 totals 16 residues. From germline, CDR1 is ENHRY and CDR2 SYGVKD. J gave up 1 base and V 5 bases, and 6 bases lay outside the gene matches. DNA of the CDR3: TGTGCCATCAGTCTGGGGACTAGCGGATTCCAAGAGACCCAGTACTTC. It yields the protein CAISLGTSGFQETQYF.

J is TRBJ1-1 and V is TRBV7-2; a possible D gene is TRBD1 (6 bases). CDR1 is SGHTA, CDR2 FQGNSA, per germline. This CDR3 region has 15 residues. Trimming shortened V by 4 bases and J by 5 bases, and 17 bases separated the two germline ends. CDR3 in DNA: TGTGCCAGCAGCTCCTTCCTGCGGGGGCAAACTGAAGCTTTCTTT. This encodes CASSSFLRGQTEAFF.

The V gene is TRBV5-4, the J gene TRBJ2-5, with D possibly being TRBD2 (6 bases). V lost 4 bases to trimming and J lost 1 base, with 11 bases between them. This CDR3 contains 14 residues. Germline V lookup: CDR1 SGHNT, CDR2 YYREEE (reference sequence). CDR3 in amino acids: CASSVRDFQETQYF. The CDR3, as DNA: TGTGCCAGCAGCGTCCGGGACTTCCAAGAGACCCAGTACTTC. Variable domain in full (rest from reference TRBV5-4 and TRBJ2-5): ETGVTQSPTHLIKTRGQQVTLRCSSQSGHNTVSWYQQALGQGPQFIFQYYREEENGRGNFPPRFSGLQFPNYSSELNVNALELDDSALYLCASSVRDFQETQYFGPGTRLLVL.

The chain is built from TRBV7-9 and TRBJ1-1; the match to TRBD1 covers 7 bases. V trimming: 7 bases; J trimming: 0 bases; junction bases outside the gene matches: 8. The CDR3 has 15 residues. Looked up from germline, CDR1 is SEHNR and CDR2 is FQNEAQ (reference sequence). CDR3: CASTPGGTLNTEAFF. The CDR3 DNA reads as TGTGCCAGCACCCCAGGGGGGACACTGAACACTGAAGCTTTCTTT.

As concerns this clone: The same CDR3 can be traced to other DNA sequences in this sample. The V and J genes are TRBV28 and TRBJ2-3; 7 bases align to TRBD2. V gave up 6 bases and J gave up 0 bases; unmatched junction bases: 6. From germline, CDR1 is MDHEN and CDR2 SYDVKM. The CDR3 totals 15 residues. The CDR3 DNA follows: TGTGCCAGCAGGTTAAGCGGGGCTAGCACAGATACGCAGTATTTT. Its protein product is CASRLSGASTDTQYF.

This clone occurred once. The rearrangement links TRBV5-4 to TRBJ1-2; 10 bases align to TRBD1. The J segment lost 3 bases and the V segment lost 7 bases, leaving 9 bases of the junction unmatched. Germline V gene lookup returns CDR1 SGHNT and CDR2 YYREEE (reference sequence). The CDR3 has 15 amino acids. The CDR3 nucleotides are TGTGCCAGCGCCCCAAGGACAGGGGGAGACTATGGCTACACCTTC. Encoded protein: CASAPRTGGDYGYTF.

This rearrangement joins TRBV7-6 to TRBJ2-3; D not certain. The CDR3 is 13 amino acids. Germline V gene data show CDR1 as SGHVS and CDR2 as FNYEAQ. Trimming shortened V by 4 bases and J by 6 bases, and 11 bases separated the two germline ends. The CDR3 region has the DNA TGTGCCAGCAGCTCCTCGATCTATGATACGCAGTATTTT. Translation gives CASSSSIYDTQYF.

This chain joins TRBV7-9 and TRBJ1-2, with 7 bases fitting TRBD1. With V trimmed by 5 bases and J by 8 bases, 5 bases remained unmatched. The CDR3 has 12 residues. The germline CDR1 and CDR2 sequences are SEHNR and FQNEAQ (reference sequence). The CDR3 nucleotides are TGTGCCAGCAGCGAGGGGACAGACGGCTACACCTTC. Protein product: CASSEGTDGYTF.

In DNA, the CDR3 is TGCGCCAGCAGTTACTCCGGGACATTTTCCGTCCTGACTTTC. Its protein product is CASSYSGTFSVLTF. The rearrangement joins TRBV4-3 to TRBJ2-6; D might be TRBD1 (6 bases). From germline, CDR1 is LGHNA and CDR2 YSLEER. Trimming shortened V by 6 bases and J by 12 bases, and 18 bases separated the two germline ends. This CDR3 spans 14 amino acids.

This clone was seen a single time. The chain combines TRBV28 with TRBJ2-7, with TRBD2 matching 8 bases. The germline gives CDR1 MDHEN, CDR2 SYDVKM. V lost 6 bases and J lost 2; bases outside the gene matches: 6. The CDR3 is 14 residues long. The CDR3 spells CASSLPGGTYEQYF. For the CDR3, the DNA is TGTGCCAGCAGCCTCCCGGGGGGGACCTACGAGCAGTACTTC.

Details on this clone: This CDR3 is also generated by other DNA sequences in the sample. The chain employs TRBV27 and TRBJ2-1, with 12 bases that match TRBD2. Germline V CDR1 and CDR2: MNHEY, SMNVEV (reference sequence). The V gene end was trimmed by 5 bases and the J gene end by 3 bases; junction bases not matched to a gene: 2. The CDR3 consists of 15 residues. The DNA of the CDR3 is TGTGCCAGCAGTCTGACTAGCGGGAGCTACAATGAGCAGTTCTTC. As protein: CASSLTSGSYNEQFF.

This chain joins TRBV30 and TRBJ1-2; tentative D call: TRBD1 (6 bases). This CDR3 region has 13 residues. V lost 4 bases, J lost 6 bases, and 15 bases lay in between. Germline-derived CDR1 and CDR2 are GTSNPN and SVGIG (reference sequence). The CDR3 is CAWTAGANHGYTF. The CDR3 DNA reads as TGTGCCTGGACCGCAGGGGCGAATCATGGCTACACCTTC.

The rearrangement links TRBV11-1 to TRBJ2-7, with D hard to call. Trimming removed 4 bases from V and 3 bases from J, with 13 bases in between. The CDR3 totals 14 residues. The germline V gene has CDR1 SGHAT and CDR2 FQDESV (reference sequence). The CDR3: CASSSRNSYYEQYF. CDR3 sequence (DNA): TGTGCCAGCAGCTCAAGGAACAGTTACTACGAGCAGTACTTC.

The J gene is TRBJ1-2, the V gene TRBV6-5; D gene unclear. From germline, CDR1 is MNHEY and CDR2 SVGAGI. Trimming pared 4 bases from V and 3 bases from J, leaving 6 bases between. This CDR3 spans 12 amino acids. The CDR3, as DNA: TGTGCCAGCAGTTCTACAGACTATGGCTACACCTTC. Encoded protein: CASSSTDYGYTF.

The CDR3, as DNA: TGTGCCAGCAGCCGAGCGGGAGGGGTTCTAGTGGCCCAGTACTTC. As protein: CASSRAGGVLVAQYF. V gene TRBV7-9 combines with J gene TRBJ2-5; 10 nucleotides match TRBD2. The V gene end was trimmed by 5 bases and the J gene end by 9 bases; junction bases not matched to a gene: 12. Germline assignment: CDR1 SEHNR and CDR2 FQNEAQ (reference sequence). The CDR3 extends over 15 amino acids.

This chain connects TRBV5-5 to TRBJ2-2, with 8 bases lining up with TRBD1. This CDR3 region has 15 residues. In germline, CDR1 is SGHKS, CDR2 YYEKEE (reference sequence). The junction had 8 bases not matched to a gene; V was cut back by 4 bases and J by 6 bases. The CDR3 nucleotides are TGTGCCAGCAGCACGGACAGGGTGTATGCCGGGGAGCTGTTTTTT. Translation gives CASSTDRVYAGELFF.

The chain has TRBV5-8 and TRBJ1-1; a possible D gene is TRBD1 (6 bases). This CDR3 contains 15 residues. V dropped 4 bases and J dropped 0 bases, with 13 bases sitting between them. Germline lookup yields CDR1 SGHTS and CDR2 YDEGEE. The CDR3 reads CASSVNRAMNTEAFF. The CDR3 DNA reads TGTGCCAGCAGCGTAAACAGGGCGATGAACACTGAAGCTTTCTTT.

This chain connects TRBV2 to TRBJ2-2; no definite D call. Looked up from germline, CDR1 is SNHLY and CDR2 is FYNNEI. This CDR3 spans 16 amino acids. Deletions cut 5 bases from V and 0 bases from J, with 13 bases between. The CDR3, as DNA: TGTGCCAGCAGTCTCCGGAGCGTAGCGAACACCGGGGAGCTGTTTTTT. This codes for CASSLRSVANTGELFF.

The J gene is TRBJ1-2, the V gene TRBV4-3; D not resolved. V was trimmed by 0 bases and J by 5 bases, leaving 13 bases between them. This CDR3 has 15 amino acids. Germline CDR1 and CDR2: LGHNA and YSLEER. The CDR3 is CASSQDGGSGYGYTF. CDR3 sequence (DNA): TGCGCCAGCAGCCAAGATGGCGGGAGTGGGTATGGCTACACCTTC.

V and J are TRBV7-3 and TRBJ2-2; D might be TRBD2 (6 bases). This CDR3 contains 15 residues. Germline V gene lookup returns CDR1 SGHTA and CDR2 FQGTGA. Trimming removed 0 bases at V and 6 bases at J, with 11 bases between. The CDR3 DNA reads as TGTGCCAGCAGCTTAACAGGACTATCCGCCGGGGAGCTGTTTTTT. Translating gives CASSLTGLSAGELFF.

The CDR3 DNA reads as TGTGCCACCCCATGTGGAGGGGCCACAGATACGCAGTATTTT. Translated, it gives CATPCGGATDTQYF. The chain joins TRBV25-1 to TRBJ2-3; D may be TRBD2 (6 bases). The germline V gene encodes CDR1 MGHDK and CDR2 SYGVNS. CDR3 length: 14 amino acids. Trimming removed 10 bases from V and 2 bases from J, with 16 bases in between.

J is TRBJ1-2 and V is TRBV6-5; 7 bases map to TRBD1. This CDR3 is built from 14 residues. Losses at the gene ends were 2 bases for V and 13 bases for J; bases not matched to a gene: 13. Germline CDR1 MNHEY, CDR2 SVGAGI. DNA for the CDR3: TGTGCCAGCAGTTACGCGAGGGGGCGCAGGGAAGCCACCTTC. This encodes CASSYARGRREATF.

V is TRBV19 and J is TRBJ2-7; D is perhaps TRBD1 (6 bases). The CDR3 has 13 residues. V gave up 3 bases and J gave up 2 bases, with 8 bases separating them. Germline V CDR1 and CDR2: LNHDA, SQIVND (reference sequence). CDR3 sequence reads: CASSIRQAYEQYF. The CDR3 DNA reads TGTGCCAGTAGTATTCGACAGGCCTACGAGCAGTACTTC.